This is a list of T cell receptor beta chains from one sample in a study of T cells in Graves' hyperthyroidism and ophthalmopathy. A single record per CDR3 protein comes from TCRdb applying MiXCR to the multiplex PCR reads. The data show under 800,000 distinct CDR3 sequences, with 14% seen just once and about a tenth held by the top ten. The sample was blood. Receptors originate from a woman aged 18-29 years with Graves' hyperthyroidism. Both conserved end residues are part of each CDR3. Each record gives: J gene, clone size, V gene, D gene, CDR3 protein, CDR3 DNA. A D gene is named only where the DNA matches it firmly. Clone size is shown for a subset of rows, as once, few, many or a class of expanded clone.

TRBJ2-1	many	TRBV18	TRBD2	CASSPPLAAAYNEQFF	TGTGCCAGCTCACCACCACTAGCGGCCGCCTACAATGAGCAGTTCTTC
TRBJ2-3	many	TRBV2	NA	CASSRHVADTQYF	TGTGCCAGCAGTCGCCATGTAGCAGATACGCAGTATTTT
TRBJ2-1	many	TRBV20-1	NA	CSASSGPNEQFF	TGCAGTGCTAGTTCGGGTCCAAATGAGCAGTTCTTC
TRBJ2-1	many	TRBV30	NA	CAWLTYNEQFF	TGTGCCTGGCTTACCTACAATGAGCAGTTCTTC
TRBJ2-1	NA	TRBV6-2/TRBV6-3	TRBD2	CAGSGTSGTWEQFF	TGTGCCGGATCCGGGACTAGCGGGACCTGGGAGCAGTTCTTC
TRBJ2-1	many	TRBV18	NA	CASSPIDGHEQFF	TGTGCCAGCTCACCAATAGACGGCCATGAGCAGTTCTTC
TRBJ2-1	many	TRBV18	NA	CASSPSEYNEQFF	TGTGCCAGCTCACCGTCGGAGTACAATGAGCAGTTCTTC
TRBJ2-1	many	TRBV24-1	TRBD1	CATSDLQGEGVGNEQFF	TGTGCCACCAGTGATTTGCAGGGGGAAGGGGTAGGCAATGAGCAGTTCTTC
TRBJ2-2	NA	TRBV30	NA	CAWSVGSLTGELFF	TGTGCCTGGAGTGTGGGCAGCCTCACCGGGGAGCTGTTTTTT
TRBJ2-1	many	TRBV7-6	NA	CASSPRVYNEQFF	TGTGCCAGCAGTCCCAGAGTTTACAATGAGCAGTTCTTC
TRBJ2-7	few	TRBV28	NA	CASSIQGLQREYF	TGTGCCAGCAGTATCCAAGGGCTCCAAAGAGAGTACTTC
TRBJ2-3	NA	TRBV15	NA	CATSRRGWSDTQYF	TGTGCCACCAGCAGAAGGGGGTGGTCAGATACGCAGTATTTT
TRBJ2-5	NA	TRBV5-1	NA	CASSPDFGTQYF	TGCGCCAGCAGCCCGGACTTCGGGACCCAGTACTTC
TRBJ2-7	many	TRBV7-9	NA	CASSIGHPYEQYF	TGTGCCAGCAGCATAGGACACCCCTACGAGCAGTACTTC
TRBJ2-7	many	TRBV10-3	NA	CAISESYSYEQYF	TGTGCCATCAGTGAGTCCTACTCCTACGAGCAGTACTTC
TRBJ2-7	many	TRBV4-3	NA	CASSQEAKNFRYEQYF	TGCGCCAGCAGCCAAGAGGCCAAGAACTTTCGGTACGAGCAGTACTTC
TRBJ1-5	few	TRBV7-2	TRBD1	CASSLRQGAFQPQHF	TGTGCCAGCAGCTTACGACAGGGGGCATTTCAGCCCCAGCATTTT
TRBJ2-2	few	TRBV29-1	NA	CSGGAANTGELFF	TGCAGCGGGGGGGCGGCGAACACCGGGGAGCTGTTTTTT
TRBJ1-2	many	TRBV27	TRBD1	CASSFGTGMEGYTF	TGTGCCAGCAGTTTCGGGACAGGGATGGAGGGCTACACCTTC
TRBJ2-3	NA	TRBV6-2/TRBV6-3	NA	CASSYYTGMPQYF	TGTGCCAGCAGTTATTACACAGGGATGCCGCAGTATTTT
TRBJ2-6	few	TRBV12-3/TRBV12-4	TRBD2	CASSHRFGLAGASGANVLTF	TGTGCCAGCAGCCACCGCTTCGGACTAGCGGGAGCCTCTGGGGCCAACGTCCTGACTTTC
TRBJ2-2	NA	TRBV7-8	TRBD1	CASSSWTGEAGELFF	TGTGCCAGCAGCTCCTGGACAGGGGAAGCCGGGGAGCTGTTTTTT
TRBJ2-1	few	TRBV18	NA	CASSGAGQPRITSYNEQFF	TGTGCCAGCTCAGGCGCGGGACAGCCACGTATTACCTCCTACAATGAGCAGTTCTTC
TRBJ2-7	few	TRBV7-2	NA	CASSLLGIGGEQYF	TGTGCCAGCAGCTTATTAGGGATAGGTGGCGAGCAGTACTTC
TRBJ2-1	many	TRBV6-6	NA	CASSYVSLGEQFF	TGTGCCAGCAGTTACGTCAGTCTAGGGGAGCAGTTCTTC
TRBJ1-1	NA	TRBV29-1	NA	CSATDEGSLRWTEAFF	TGCAGCGCCACGGACGAGGGTTCCCTCCGGTGGACTGAAGCTTTCTTT
TRBJ2-2	many	TRBV7-9	NA	CASSSSTRPPNTGELFF	TGTGCCAGCAGCTCCTCGACTCGTCCCCCGAACACCGGGGAGCTGTTTTTT
TRBJ1-4	many	TRBV28	TRBD1	CASGTGATNEKLFF	TGTGCCAGCGGGACAGGTGCAACTAATGAAAAACTGTTTTTT
TRBJ2-3	NA	TRBV20-1	NA	CSASSGRESTDTQYF	TGCAGTGCTAGTTCTGGCAGGGAAAGCACAGATACGCAGTATTTT
TRBJ2-7	NA	TRBV5-6	NA	CVSSQPAAPRGEQYF	TGTGTCAGCAGCCAGCCCGCGGCCCCCAGAGGCGAGCAGTACTTC
TRBJ1-5	NA	TRBV19	NA	CASSIADRLFQPQHF	TGTGCCAGTAGTATTGCGGACAGATTGTTTCAGCCCCAGCATTTT
TRBJ1-5	few	TRBV6-2/TRBV6-3	NA	CASSYRGVNQPQHF	TGTGCCAGCAGTTACAGGGGTGTCAATCAGCCCCAGCATTTT
TRBJ2-4	NA	TRBV18	TRBD1	CASSPAGQGSQNIQYF	TGTGCCAGCTCACCGGCAGGACAGGGTTCCCAAAACATTCAGTACTTC
TRBJ1-2	many	TRBV18	NA	CASSPPEGARYDYTF	TGTGCCAGCTCACCACCGGAAGGGGCTCGTTATGACTACACCTTC
TRBJ2-7	many	TRBV18	NA	CASSPGGMVGEQYF	TGTGCCAGCTCACCGGGCGGGATGGTGGGCGAGCAGTACTTC
TRBJ1-1	NA	TRBV30	NA	CAWSVDLPGEAFF	TGTGCCTGGAGTGTAGATCTCCCTGGAGAAGCTTTCTTT
TRBJ2-2	few	TRBV10-1	TRBD1	CASSDYGTANTGELFF	TGCGCCAGCAGTGATTATGGGACAGCAAACACCGGGGAGCTGTTTTTT
TRBJ2-5	many	TRBV12-3/TRBV12-4	TRBD2	CASRAGVRETQYF	TGTGCCAGCAGAGCGGGAGTAAGAGAGACCCAGTACTTC
TRBJ2-3	many	TRBV7-8	NA	CASGGDPGDTQYF	TGTGCCAGCGGGGGCGATCCGGGAGATACGCAGTATTTT
TRBJ2-2	few	TRBV5-6	NA	CASSLPQNTGELFF	TGTGCCAGCAGCTTGCCGCAGAACACCGGGGAGCTGTTTTTT
TRBJ1-2	NA	TRBV27	NA	CASSLLPANYGYTF	TGTGCCAGCAGTTTGCTTCCAGCTAACTATGGCTACACCTTC
TRBJ2-1	few	TRBV5-6	NA	CASSRGGIGLRYNEQFF	TGTGCCAGCAGCCGTGGTGGGATAGGGCTTCGCTACAATGAGCAGTTCTTC
TRBJ2-1	few	TRBV14	TRBD2	CASSGGLAGAYNEQFF	TGTGCCAGCAGCGGGGGACTAGCGGGGGCCTACAATGAGCAGTTCTTC
TRBJ2-3	NA	TRBV25-1	NA	CASSARTSTDTQYF	TGTGCCAGCAGTGCCAGGACTAGCACAGATACGCAGTATTTT
TRBJ2-1	many	TRBV29-1	NA	CSVRDGEDMGNEQFF	TGCAGCGTTCGGGACGGAGAAGATATGGGCAATGAGCAGTTCTTC
TRBJ2-7	many	TRBV15	TRBD1	CATTRDRASYEQYF	TGTGCCACCACCAGGGACAGGGCCTCCTACGAGCAGTACTTC
TRBJ1-2	many	TRBV27	TRBD1	CASSLYQGTGGGYGYTF	TGTGCCAGCAGTTTATACCAAGGGACAGGGGGCGGATATGGCTACACCTTC
TRBJ1-2	many	TRBV11-2	NA	CASSLAGGYGYTF	TGTGCCAGCAGCTTAGCGGGGGGCTATGGCTACACCTTC
TRBJ2-1	few	TRBV6-2/TRBV6-3	NA	CASSRTGEYNEQFF	TGTGCCAGCAGCCGCACGGGCGAGTACAATGAGCAGTTCTTC
TRBJ2-7	many	TRBV7-9	NA	CASSLRGHEQYF	TGTGCCAGCAGCTTACGGGGCCACGAGCAGTACTTC